These T cell receptor beta chains were read from a single sample in a study of blood T cell repertoires in COVID-19. The table came from immunoSEQ multiplex PCR; TCRdb's copy has only in-frame clones and leaves some out. This repertoire shows roughly 52,000 clones, roughly 83% found once; its top ten account for 20% to 25%. Sequencing used peripheral blood. These TCRs come from a woman older than 75 with acute or convalescent COVID-19. Each CDR3 is given with its conserved first and last residue. A D gene is named only where the DNA matches it firmly. Not every row has a clone size; where given, it reads once, few, many or a size class.

d_call j_call clone_size v_call cdr3_nt cdr3_aa
TRBD2 TRBJ2-1 once TRBV12-5 TGTGCTAGTGGTTCGGGACTAGCGGGAGTTAATGAGCAGTTCTTC CASGSGLAGVNEQFF
. TRBJ1-2 . TRBV28 TGTGCCAGCAGCCGCACAGGGATGGGCTACACCTTC CASSRTGMGYTF
. TRBJ2-1 . TRBV3-1/TRBV3-2 TGTGCCAGCAGCCAAGGATGGGTAGCGGAACAGTTCTTC CASSQGWVAEQFF
TRBD1 TRBJ1-2 . TRBV19 TGTGCCAGTAGTCCGGGACAGGGTTTCTATGGCTACACCTTC CASSPGQGFYGYTF
TRBD2 TRBJ2-5 once TRBV6-2/TRBV6-3 TGTGCCAGCAGTACCGGACTAGCGGGAGGGACGGGGACCCAGTACTTC CASSTGLAGGTGTQYF
TRBD1 TRBJ2-3 . TRBV11-2 TGTGCCAGCAGCCGGGGACAGGGGGGAAGCACAGATACGCAGTATTTT CASSRGQGGSTDTQYF
TRBD2 TRBJ2-1 . TRBV5-1 TGCGCCAGCAGCCGGGGGGTTGAGCAGTTCTTC CASSRGVEQFF
. TRBJ1-4 . TRBV29-1 TGCAGCGTTCATTTGCCGGCGCCGGGTAATGAAAAACTGTTTTTT CSVHLPAPGNEKLFF
. TRBJ2-7 . TRBV28 TGTGCCAGCAGTTTAGCTCCGTCCGGCGAGCAGTACTTC CASSLAPSGEQYF
TRBD1 TRBJ1-2 . TRBV30 TGTGCCAGAAGGACAGGGACAAACTATGGCTACACCTTC CARRTGTNYGYTF
. TRBJ1-2 . TRBV3-1/TRBV3-2 TGTGCCAGCAGCCAAGTGGCCCGAAACGGGGGCTACACCTTC CASSQVARNGGYTF
. TRBJ1-2 . TRBV27 TGTGCCAGCAGTTTATCATACCCTCCAGGGTCCTATGGCTACACCTTC CASSLSYPPGSYGYTF
. TRBJ2-7 once TRBV7-2 TGTGCCAGCAGCTCCTTCTACGAGCAGTACTTC CASSSFYEQYF
. TRBJ1-4 . TRBV19 TGTGCCAGTAGCACGACAGGTGGGAATGAAAAACTGTTTTTT CASSTTGGNEKLFF
TRBD1 TRBJ1-4 . TRBV11-2 TGTGCCAGCAGCTGGACAGGGAAGAATGAAAAACTGTTTTTT CASSWTGKNEKLFF
. TRBJ2-5 few TRBV5-1 TGCGCCAGCAGCTTGACGGGGAACGGCAAGACGGAGACCCAGTACTTC CASSLTGNGKTETQYF
TRBD2 TRBJ2-5 . TRBV11-3 TGTGCCAGCAGCCAGGGACTAGCGGGGAGTTCGGAGACCCAGTACTTC CASSQGLAGSSETQYF
TRBD2 TRBJ2-1 once TRBV7-3 TGTGCCAGCAGCCGACTAGCGGGGGAGCAGTTCTTC CASSRLAGEQFF
TRBD2 TRBJ2-7 few TRBV7-2 TGTGCCAGCAGCTTAGCGGCAGCGGGGGGAAGCTACGAGCAGTACTTC CASSLAAAGGSYEQYF
TRBD1 TRBJ1-2 . TRBV18 TGTGCCAGCTCAAAGGGACAGGGAGACTATGGCTACACCTTC CASSKGQGDYGYTF
TRBD1 TRBJ2-4 . TRBV5-4 TGTGCCAGCAGCCGACAGGGGGTTATGACCAAAAACATTCAGTACTTC CASSRQGVMTKNIQYF
. TRBJ1-3 . TRBV2 TGTGCCAGCAGATCCCTGACAGAAAGGGACACCATATATTTT CASRSLTERDTIYF
. TRBJ2-1 . TRBV9 TGTGCCAGCAGCGCTAAAGAGACGCGCGGCTACAATGAGCAGTTCTTC CASSAKETRGYNEQFF
. TRBJ2-1 . TRBV18 TGTGCCAGCTCACCATTCGACAGTTCCTACAATGAGCAGTTCTTC CASSPFDSSYNEQFF
. TRBJ2-3 . TRBV10-2 TGCGCCAGCAGAGAGGGACTTGGCACAGATACGCAGTATTTT CASREGLGTDTQYF
. TRBJ1-5 . TRBV3-1/TRBV3-2 TGTGCCAGCAGCCAAGATCCCCGTCAGCCCCAGCATTTT CASSQDPRQPQHF
. TRBJ1-3 . TRBV12-5 TGTGCTAGTGGTTTGGAGGGGGTCTCTGGAAACACCATATATTTT CASGLEGVSGNTIYF
. TRBJ2-1 . TRBV11-2 TGTGCCAGCAGCTTTAAACAAGGAAGGGGCAATGAGCAGTTCTTC CASSFKQGRGNEQFF
TRBD1 TRBJ1-1 . TRBV18 TGTGCCAGCTCACCGGGACAGGCCATGAACACTGAAGCTTTCTTT CASSPGQAMNTEAFF
. TRBJ2-3 . TRBV2 TGTGCCAGCCTCACAGATACGCAGTATTTT CASLTDTQYF
. TRBJ2-1 . TRBV5-1 TGCGCCAGCAGCTCACTAGACCGGCATGAGCAGTTCTTC CASSSLDRHEQFF
. TRBJ2-1 . TRBV4-1 TGCGCCAGCATCTCAGGGCACGCGGCCCGAAATGAGCAGTTCTTC CASISGHAARNEQFF
. TRBJ2-5 . TRBV6-5 TGTGCCAGCAAAGGGAGGGGGAATTTGAGAGAGACCCAGTACTTC CASKGRGNLRETQYF
. TRBJ1-5 once TRBV6-1 TGTGCCAGCAGTGAAGCCAGGGTCAATCAGCCCCAGCATTTT CASSEARVNQPQHF
. TRBJ2-1 . TRBV4-1 TGCGCCAGCAGTAGGGGGGAGGGGTACAATGAGCAGTTCTTC CASSRGEGYNEQFF
TRBD2 TRBJ2-3 . TRBV19 TGTGCCAGTAGTACGCCCGGGACTAGCGGTGTGCATACGCAGTATTTT CASSTPGTSGVHTQYF
TRBD1 TRBJ1-4 . TRBV19 TGTGCCAGTATGGGACAGCGTAATGAAAAACTGTTTTTT CASMGQRNEKLFF
. TRBJ1-4 . TRBV5-1 TGCGCCAGCAGCTTTGGCTCCCTTGCAACTAATGAAAAACTGTTTTTT CASSFGSLATNEKLFF
TRBD1 TRBJ1-6 . TRBV3-1/TRBV3-2 TGTGCCAGCAGCCAAGCCGGGACAGGGGTTACACCCCTCCACTTT CASSQAGTGVTPLHF
TRBD1 TRBJ1-6 . TRBV9 TGTGCCAGCAGCGTAGGGGACAGGGCTCCCCTCCACTTT CASSVGDRAPLHF
. TRBJ1-2 . TRBV29-1 TGCAGCGTTGACGGGGGAGCTAACTATGGCTACACCTTC CSVDGGANYGYTF
TRBD2 TRBJ2-3 . TRBV30 TGTGCCTGGAGTGTAATAGCTAGCGGGAGAACAGATACGCAGTATTTT CAWSVIASGRTDTQYF
TRBD1 TRBJ1-5 few TRBV19 TGTGCCAGTAGTGTAACGCAGGGGGCGGGTCAGCCCCAGCATTTT CASSVTQGAGQPQHF
TRBD1 TRBJ2-1 . TRBV5-1 TGCGCCAGCACCCCGGGGCAGGGGGCCTACAATGAGCAGTTCTTC CASTPGQGAYNEQFF
. TRBJ2-1 few TRBV7-6 TGTGCCAGCAGCGAAGGACTTCTAGTCAATGAGCAGTTCTTC CASSEGLLVNEQFF
TRBD2 TRBJ2-5 few TRBV28 TGTGCCAGCAGCCCCCCAGGTATAGCGGGGGCGACCCAGTACTTC CASSPPGIAGATQYF